This T cell receptor (beta chain) was observed in a study of blood T cell repertoires in COVID-19. As for the study in general: Whether acute or convalescent, the COVID-19 samples came from the United States, Italy and Spain. PBMCs, B-cell-depleted T cells, or T cells were the source of the cDNA or gDNA that made up the material.

This CDR3 is built from 13 residues. V lost 8 bases and J lost 2, with 12 bases in between. Germline CDR1 is MNHEY and CDR2 is SVGAGI. Study processing details: Amplification of reference gene primers was used by the study to estimate nucleated cell counts. Here immunoSEQ multiplex PCR was the method, and the copy in TCRdb shows in-frame clones only, minus some. V and J calls and clone size are given by that table; D and trimming were obtained from the DNA. This table holds about 110,000 clones, 84% found once. The TCR sequence derives from a woman aged 50 to 60 with acute or convalescent COVID-19. Sequenced: peripheral blood. The chain joins TRBV6-5 to TRBJ1-2, with D unresolved. The CDR3 is CASSWEGNYGYTF. The DNA of the CDR3 is TGTGCCAGCTCTTGGGAGGGCAACTATGGCTACACCTTC.